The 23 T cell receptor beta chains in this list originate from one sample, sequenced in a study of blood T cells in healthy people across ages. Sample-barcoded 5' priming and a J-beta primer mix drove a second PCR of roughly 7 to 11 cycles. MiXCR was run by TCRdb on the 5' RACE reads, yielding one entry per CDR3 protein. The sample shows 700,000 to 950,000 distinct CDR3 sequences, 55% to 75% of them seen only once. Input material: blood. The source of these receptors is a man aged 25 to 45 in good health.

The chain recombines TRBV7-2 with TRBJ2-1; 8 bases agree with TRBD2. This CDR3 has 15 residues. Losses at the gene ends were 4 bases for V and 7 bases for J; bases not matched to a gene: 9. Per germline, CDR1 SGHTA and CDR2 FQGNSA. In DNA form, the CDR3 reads TGTGCCAGCAGCTCCGGACTAGCTACGCGTAATGAGCAGTTCTTC. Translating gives CASSSGLATRNEQFF.

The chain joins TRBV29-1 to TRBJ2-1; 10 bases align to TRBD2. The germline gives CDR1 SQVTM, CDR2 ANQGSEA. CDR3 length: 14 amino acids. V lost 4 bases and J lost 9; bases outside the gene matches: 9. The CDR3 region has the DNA TGCAGCGTTGCGGCGAGCGGGGGGGTTTTTGAGCAGTTCTTC. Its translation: CSVAASGGVFEQFF.

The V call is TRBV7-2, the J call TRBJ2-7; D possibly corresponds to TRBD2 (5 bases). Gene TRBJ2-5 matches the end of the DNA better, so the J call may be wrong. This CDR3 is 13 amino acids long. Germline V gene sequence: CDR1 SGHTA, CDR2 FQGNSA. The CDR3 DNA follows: TGTGCCAGCAGCGTTACTAGAGGAGAGACCCAGTACTTC. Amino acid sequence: CASSVTRGETQYF.

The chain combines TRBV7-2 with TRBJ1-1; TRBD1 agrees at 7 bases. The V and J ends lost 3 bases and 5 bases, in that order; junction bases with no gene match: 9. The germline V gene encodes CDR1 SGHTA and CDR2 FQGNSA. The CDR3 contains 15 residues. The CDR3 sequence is CASSFFGHRGTEAFF. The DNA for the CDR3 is TGTGCCAGCAGCTTTTTTGGTCACAGGGGAACTGAAGCTTTCTTT.

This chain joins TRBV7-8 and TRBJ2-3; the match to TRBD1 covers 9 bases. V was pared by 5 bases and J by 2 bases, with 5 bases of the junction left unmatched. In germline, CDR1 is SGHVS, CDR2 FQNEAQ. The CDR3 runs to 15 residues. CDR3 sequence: CASSPRQGVTDTQYF. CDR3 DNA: TGTGCCAGCAGCCCCCGACAGGGGGTCACAGATACGCAGTATTTT.

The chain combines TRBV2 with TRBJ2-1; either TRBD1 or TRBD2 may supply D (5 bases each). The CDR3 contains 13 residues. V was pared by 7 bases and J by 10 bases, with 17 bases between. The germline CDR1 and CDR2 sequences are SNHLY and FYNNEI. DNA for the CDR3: TGTGCCAGCATACCGGGGACGAGGAAGGAGCAGTTCTTC. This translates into CASIPGTRKEQFF.

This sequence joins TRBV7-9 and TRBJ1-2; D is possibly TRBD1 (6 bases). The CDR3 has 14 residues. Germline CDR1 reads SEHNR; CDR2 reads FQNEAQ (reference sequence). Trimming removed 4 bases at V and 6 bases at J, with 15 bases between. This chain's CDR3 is CASSSPGAYDGYTF. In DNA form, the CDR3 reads TGTGCCAGCAGCTCCCCGGGGGCGTATGATGGCTACACCTTC. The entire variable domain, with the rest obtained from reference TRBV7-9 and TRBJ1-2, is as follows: DTGVSQNPRHKITKRGQNVTFRCDPISEHNRLYWYRQTLGQGPEFLTYFQNEAQLEKSRLLSDRFSAERPKGSFSTLEIQRTEQGDSAMYLCASSSPGAYDGYTFGSGTRLTVV.

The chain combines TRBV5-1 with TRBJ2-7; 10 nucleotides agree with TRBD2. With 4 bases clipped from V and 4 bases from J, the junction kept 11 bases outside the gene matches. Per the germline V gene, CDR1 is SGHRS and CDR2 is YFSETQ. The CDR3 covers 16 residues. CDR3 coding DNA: TGCGCCAGCAGCCCCAGGGCGGCTAGCGGGAGATACGAGCAGTACTTC. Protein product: CASSPRAASGRYEQYF.

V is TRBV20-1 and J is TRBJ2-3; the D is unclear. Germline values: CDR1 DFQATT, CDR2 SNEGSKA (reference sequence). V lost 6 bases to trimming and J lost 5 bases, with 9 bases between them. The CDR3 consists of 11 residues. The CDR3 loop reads CSAGPGDTQYF. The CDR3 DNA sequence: TGCAGTGCAGGGCCGGGAGATACGCAGTATTTT.

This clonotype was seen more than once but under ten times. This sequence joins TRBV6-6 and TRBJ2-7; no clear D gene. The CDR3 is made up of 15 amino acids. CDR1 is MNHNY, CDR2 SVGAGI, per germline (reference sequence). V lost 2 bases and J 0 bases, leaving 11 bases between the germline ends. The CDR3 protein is CASSYVGGSSYEQYF. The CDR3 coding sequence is TGTGCCAGCAGTTACGTGGGCGGCAGCTCCTACGAGCAGTACTTC.

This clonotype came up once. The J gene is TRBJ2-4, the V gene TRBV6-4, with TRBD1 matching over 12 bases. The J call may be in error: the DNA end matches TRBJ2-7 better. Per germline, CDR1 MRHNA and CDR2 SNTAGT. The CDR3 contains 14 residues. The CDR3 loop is CASSAGQGAGEQYF. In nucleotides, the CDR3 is TGTGCCAGCAGTGCGGGACAGGGGGCTGGCGAGCAGTACTTC.

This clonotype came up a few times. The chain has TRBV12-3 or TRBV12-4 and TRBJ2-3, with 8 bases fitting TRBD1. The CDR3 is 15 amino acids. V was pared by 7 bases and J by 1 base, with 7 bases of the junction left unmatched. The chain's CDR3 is CASTTGEFGTDTQYF. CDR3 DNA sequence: TGTGCCAGCACGACAGGGGAATTCGGCACAGATACGCAGTATTTT.

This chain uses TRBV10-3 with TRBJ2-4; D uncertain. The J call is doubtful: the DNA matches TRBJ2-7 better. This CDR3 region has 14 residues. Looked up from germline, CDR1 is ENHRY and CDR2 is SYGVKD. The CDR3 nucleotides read TGTGCCATCAGTGAGTCGAAACGAGACGACGAGCAGTACTTC. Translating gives CAISESKRDDEQYF.

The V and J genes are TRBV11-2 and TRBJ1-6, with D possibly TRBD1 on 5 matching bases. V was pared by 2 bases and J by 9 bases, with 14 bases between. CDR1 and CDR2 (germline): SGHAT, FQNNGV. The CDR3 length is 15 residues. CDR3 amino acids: CASSLSRRGSSPLHF. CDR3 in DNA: TGTGCCAGCAGCTTATCGCGGCGGGGCTCTTCACCCCTCCACTTT. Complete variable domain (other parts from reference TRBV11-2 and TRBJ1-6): EAGVAQSPRYKIIEKRQSVAFWCNPISGHATLYWYQQILGQGPKLLIQFQNNGVVDDSQLPKDRFSAERLKGVDSTLKIQPAKLEDSAVYLCASSLSRRGSSPLHFGNGTRLTVT.

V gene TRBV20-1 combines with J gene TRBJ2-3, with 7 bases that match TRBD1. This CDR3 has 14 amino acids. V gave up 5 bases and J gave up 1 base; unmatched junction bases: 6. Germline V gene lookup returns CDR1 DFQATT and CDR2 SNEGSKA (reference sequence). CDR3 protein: CSAGSGTGTDTQYF. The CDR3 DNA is TGCAGTGCTGGCTCCGGGACAGGCACAGATACGCAGTATTTT.

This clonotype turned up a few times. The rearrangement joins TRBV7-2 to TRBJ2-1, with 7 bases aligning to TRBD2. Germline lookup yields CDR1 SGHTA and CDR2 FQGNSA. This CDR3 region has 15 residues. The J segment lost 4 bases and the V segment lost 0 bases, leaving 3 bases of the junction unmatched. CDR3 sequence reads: CASSLAAGSYNEQFF. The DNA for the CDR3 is TGTGCCAGCAGCTTAGCAGCGGGGTCGTACAATGAGCAGTTCTTC.

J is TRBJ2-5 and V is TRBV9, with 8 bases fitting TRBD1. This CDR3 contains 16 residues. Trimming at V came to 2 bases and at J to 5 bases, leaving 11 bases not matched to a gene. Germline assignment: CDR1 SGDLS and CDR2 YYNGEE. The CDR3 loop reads CASSVTGTGGRETQYF. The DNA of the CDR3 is TGTGCCAGCAGCGTTACCGGGACAGGTGGACGGGAGACCCAGTACTTC.

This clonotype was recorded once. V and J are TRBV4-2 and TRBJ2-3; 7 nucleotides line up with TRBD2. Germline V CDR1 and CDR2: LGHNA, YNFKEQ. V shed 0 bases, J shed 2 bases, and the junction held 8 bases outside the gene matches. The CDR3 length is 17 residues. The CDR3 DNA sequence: TGTGCCAGCAGCCAAGATCTCGGGAGGATCTACACAGATACGCAGTATTTT. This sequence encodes CASSQDLGRIYTDTQYF.

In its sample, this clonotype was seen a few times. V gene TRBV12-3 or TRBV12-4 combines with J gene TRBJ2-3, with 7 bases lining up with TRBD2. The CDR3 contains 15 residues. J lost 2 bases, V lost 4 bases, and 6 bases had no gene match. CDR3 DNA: TGTGCCAGCAGTTACCGAAGCGGGAACACAGATACGCAGTATTTT. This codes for CASSYRSGNTDTQYF.

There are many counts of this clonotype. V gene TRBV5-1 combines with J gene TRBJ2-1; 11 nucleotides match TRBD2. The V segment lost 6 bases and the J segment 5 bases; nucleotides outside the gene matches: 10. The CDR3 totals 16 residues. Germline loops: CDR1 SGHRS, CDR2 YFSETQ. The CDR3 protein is CASTRGILAGDNEQFF. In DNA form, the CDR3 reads TGCGCCAGCACCCGAGGGATACTAGCGGGGGACAATGAGCAGTTCTTC. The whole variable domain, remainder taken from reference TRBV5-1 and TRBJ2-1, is KAGVTQTPRYLIKTRGQQVTLSCSPISGHRSVSWYQQTPGQGLQFLFEYFSETQRNKGNFPGRFSGRQFSNSRSEMNVSTLELGDSALYLCASTRGILAGDNEQFFGPGTRLTVL.

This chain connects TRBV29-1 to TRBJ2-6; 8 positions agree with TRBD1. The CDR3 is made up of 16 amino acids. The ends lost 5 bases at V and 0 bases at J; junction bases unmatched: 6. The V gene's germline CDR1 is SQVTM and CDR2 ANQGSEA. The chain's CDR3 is CSVIGQGSSGANVLTF. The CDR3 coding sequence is TGCAGCGTTATAGGACAGGGCAGCTCTGGGGCCAACGTCCTGACTTTC.

The CDR3 DNA sequence: TGCAGTGCTAGAGTCGCTAGCGGTTCCTACAATGAGCAGTTCTTC. Translating gives CSARVASGSYNEQFF. V is TRBV20-1 and J is TRBJ2-1; 7 nucleotides align to TRBD2. After removal of 1 base from V and 1 base from J, the junction contained 4 bases not matched to a gene. The germline V gene encodes CDR1 DFQATT and CDR2 SNEGSKA (reference sequence). CDR3 length: 15 amino acids.

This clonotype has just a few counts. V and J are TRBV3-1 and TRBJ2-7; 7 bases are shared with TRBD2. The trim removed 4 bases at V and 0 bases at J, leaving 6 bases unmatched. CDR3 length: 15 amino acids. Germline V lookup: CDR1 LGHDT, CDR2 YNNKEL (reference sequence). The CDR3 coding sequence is TGTGCCAGCAGCCCCCGGGAGGCTAACTCCTACGAGCAGTACTTC. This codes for CASSPREANSYEQYF.